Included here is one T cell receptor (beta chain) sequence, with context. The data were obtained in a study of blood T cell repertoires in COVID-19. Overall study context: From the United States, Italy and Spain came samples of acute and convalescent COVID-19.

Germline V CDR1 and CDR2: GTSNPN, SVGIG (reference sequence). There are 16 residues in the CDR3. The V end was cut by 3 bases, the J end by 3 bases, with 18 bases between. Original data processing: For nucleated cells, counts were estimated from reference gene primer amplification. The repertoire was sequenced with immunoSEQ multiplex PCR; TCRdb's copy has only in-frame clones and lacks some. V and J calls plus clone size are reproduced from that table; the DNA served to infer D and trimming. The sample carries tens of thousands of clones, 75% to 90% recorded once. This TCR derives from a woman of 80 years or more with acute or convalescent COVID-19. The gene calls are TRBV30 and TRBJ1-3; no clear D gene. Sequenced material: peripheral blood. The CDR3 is CAWSPLGLGGGNTIYF. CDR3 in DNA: TGTGCCTGGAGCCCCCTGGGCCTAGGAGGTGGAAACACCATATATTTT.